The entry that follows covers one TCR beta chain sequence. Its antigen is still unknown. Base-call qualities are not available, and no considerably larger clone is one nucleotide away. The data were taken from a study of post-analysis software for immune sequencing data (dated by TCRdb to between 2014 and 2017). Describing the broader study: Relapsing-remitting, secondary progressive and progressive-relapsing multiple sclerosis were recorded as disease courses, and subtype annotation was lacking for some patients. The patient repertoires were compared against some twelve previously published healthy control repertoires obtained from donors aged 6 to 25 years. A subset of samples was prepared in parallel using single-end sample barcoding, then pooled and co-amplified after Illumina adapter ligation.

Based on the germline V gene (reference sequence), the CDR1 and CDR2 sequences are MNHEY and SMNVEV. The V end loses 4 bases and the J end loses 3 bases, and a stretch of 19 bases separates them. Measured from the cysteine to the phenylalanine, the CDR3 is 17 residues long. Solely the CDR3 DNA is kept, with 51 bases framed from the first base. Library creation used PCR. Sequencing took place on an Illumina HiSeq 2500. Unique molecular identifiers were incorporated into TCR beta cDNA libraries to reduce PCR and sequencing biases. Approximately 500,000 cDNA molecules were obtained per 1 to 10 million input T cells, so each molecule approximated one T cell. The same protocol used for the earlier healthy control dataset was applied to prepare and sequence the patient libraries. Within a given batch, samples were prepared together, multiplexed and sequenced on the same HiSeq lane. Per the source publication's procedure: MIGEC was used to process the raw barcoded reads, and molecular identifier groups with only a single read were discarded before consensus assembly and CDR3 extraction. Clonotype tables were post-analysed with VDJtools, normalizing diversity by down-sampling all datasets to the smallest sample size. Repertoire overlap clustering matched CDR3 amino acid but not nucleotide sequences to correct batch-related cross-sample contamination. TCRdb reran the public reads through fastp at Q25 and MiXCR, keeping productive beta chains. Duplicate CDR3 protein sequences are folded into a single record with the most common DNA and genes. The V and J calls and clone size come from TCRdb's table, not from the authors' own analysis. This sample lists approximately 630,000 distinct CDR3 sequences; roughly three fifths were detected once. The ten largest clones add up to 11% of the sample.

General study outcomes and caveats: The control group was slightly older than the multiple sclerosis patient group. Compared with controls, multiple sclerosis patients had significantly lower normalized Chao1 diversity, a finding suggesting substantial peripheral T-cell clonal expansion. Roughly 5 TRBV segments, including TRBV5-6, TRBV5-1 and TRBV20-1, were significantly more frequent in patients than controls. Direct clustering with F measure showed strong co-clustering of samples prepared in the same batch, prompting a batch-effect correction.

To demonstrate the VDJtools post-analysis software, TCR beta repertoires were profiled from the peripheral blood of 10 to 15 young patients with multiple sclerosis. The multiple sclerosis patients were children and adolescents ranging in age from 6 to 15 years. The sequence came from a girl aged 2 to 10 with multiple sclerosis. In this chain, TRBV27 is recombined with TRBJ2-1, with a weak D call of TRBD2 (7 bases match). The sample taken for sequencing was blood. The DNA reads as follows: TGTGCCAGCAGTTCCATTCTGGGGGGGGCTCTCTACAATGAGCAGTTCTTC. It is translated as CASSSILGGALYNEQFF.